This is a list of T cell receptor beta chains from one sample in a study of identifying expanded T cells in peripheral blood. Profiling relied on immunoSEQ multiplex PCR, and the TCRdb table lists in-frame clones only, not all of them. This sample yields 75,000 to 95,000 clones, of which approximately 84% are seen a single time; around 4.5% belongs to the top ten. The specimen was blood. Receptors originate from a person aged 18 to 75 in good health. Both conserved end residues are part of each CDR3. The D gene is left open where the match is weak. Clone size is stated in some rows and not others, as once, few, many or a class when expanded.

V: TRBV6-5
J: TRBJ1-1
D: TRBD1
size: .
DNA: TGTGCCAGCTCAACTCAGACAGGGAAGGCTGAAGCTTTCTTT
CDR3: CASSTQTGKAEAFF

V: TRBV5-6
J: TRBJ1-2
D: .
size: .
DNA: TGTGCCAGCAGCTTAAGAGCCACAGAACGCTATGGCTACACCTTC
CDR3: CASSLRATERYGYTF

V: TRBV6-6
J: TRBJ2-1
D: TRBD1
size: .
DNA: TGTGCCAGCAGGCGACAGGGGGCCACGGGTGAGCAGTTCTTC
CDR3: CASRRQGATGEQFF

V: TRBV27
J: TRBJ2-3
D: .
size: .
DNA: TGTGCCAGCAGTTTTGGAAGCACAGATACGCAGTATTTT
CDR3: CASSFGSTDTQYF

V: TRBV4-3
J: TRBJ2-2
D: .
size: .
DNA: TGCGCCAGCAGCCAGGTGGGGAACACCGGGGAGCTGTTTTTT
CDR3: CASSQVGNTGELFF

V: TRBV5-1
J: TRBJ2-5
D: .
size: .
DNA: TGCGCCAGCAGCCAACGGACAGCCCGCGGGGAGACCCAGTACTTC
CDR3: CASSQRTARGETQYF

V: TRBV7-9
J: TRBJ1-3
D: .
size: .
DNA: TGTGCCAGCAGCCCAGTTAGGGCCCTCACTGGAAACACCATATATTTT
CDR3: CASSPVRALTGNTIYF

V: TRBV7-2
J: TRBJ2-4
D: .
size: .
DNA: TGTGCCAGCAGCTTAGGGCCAACCGGTCTTCTAGCCAAAAACATTCAGTACTTC
CDR3: CASSLGPTGLLAKNIQYF

V: TRBV6-5
J: TRBJ1-1
D: .
size: .
DNA: TGTGCCAGCAGTTGGAGGCGGGGGGTTGGGAACACTGAAGCTTTCTTT
CDR3: CASSWRRGVGNTEAFF

V: TRBV7-2
J: TRBJ1-2
D: .
size: .
DNA: TGTGCCAGCAGCTTAGGACCGGGTATGGCAAACTATGGCTACACCTTC
CDR3: CASSLGPGMANYGYTF

V: TRBV6-1
J: TRBJ1-6
D: .
size: few
DNA: TGTGCCAGCAGTGCGGGCCCGTATAATTCACCCCTCCACTTT
CDR3: CASSAGPYNSPLHF

V: TRBV6-5
J: TRBJ1-2
D: .
size: .
DNA: TGTGCCAGCAGTCCGGCCGGGGGAGGCTACACCTTC
CDR3: CASSPAGGGYTF

V: TRBV7-2
J: TRBJ1-2
D: .
size: .
DNA: TGTGCCAGCAGCCCGAGTCTCCGGGGGTATGGCTACACCTTC
CDR3: CASSPSLRGYGYTF

V: TRBV19
J: TRBJ1-6
D: .
size: few
DNA: TGTGCCAGTAGTAGTACAGGGTATAGAGGGTCACCCCTCCACTTT
CDR3: CASSSTGYRGSPLHF

V: TRBV10-3
J: TRBJ1-6
D: .
size: .
DNA: TGTGCCATCAGAAGTGGGACCCTGAATTCACCCCTCCACTTT
CDR3: CAIRSGTLNSPLHF

V: TRBV7-9
J: TRBJ1-3
D: .
size: few
DNA: TGTGCCAGCAGCTTGCGGACACCTGGAAACACCATATATTTT
CDR3: CASSLRTPGNTIYF

V: TRBV7-8
J: TRBJ1-5
D: .
size: .
DNA: TGTGCCAGCAGCTCCAGGAATCAGCCCCAGCATTTT
CDR3: CASSSRNQPQHF

V: TRBV15
J: TRBJ2-5
D: .
size: few
DNA: TGTGCCACCAGCAGAGATCCTGGGGGATGGGAGACCCAGTACTTC
CDR3: CATSRDPGGWETQYF

V: TRBV30
J: TRBJ2-7
D: .
size: .
DNA: TGTGCCTGGAGTGAGGGGGCGGGAGGCTACGAGCAGTACTTC
CDR3: CAWSEGAGGYEQYF

V: TRBV6-1
J: TRBJ2-7
D: .
size: .
DNA: TGTGCCAGCAGTGAAGCCGGCCGCTCCTACGAGCAGTACTTC
CDR3: CASSEAGRSYEQYF

V: TRBV6-6
J: TRBJ1-2
D: TRBD1
size: .
DNA: TGTGCCAGCAGTTACAAGGACAGGTCCTATGGCTACACCTTC
CDR3: CASSYKDRSYGYTF

V: TRBV6-1
J: TRBJ2-7
D: TRBD1
size: .
DNA: TGTGCCAGCAGTGAAAAGGGACAGATCTACGAGCAGTACTTC
CDR3: CASSEKGQIYEQYF

V: TRBV9
J: TRBJ1-1
D: .
size: medium-sized
DNA: TGTGCCAGCAGCGTAGACTGGGGGCTCACTGAAGCTTTCTTT
CDR3: CASSVDWGLTEAFF

V: TRBV11-2
J: TRBJ2-3
D: TRBD1
size: .
DNA: TGTGCCTCTAGGCCCAGGGGGCACACAGATACGCAGTATTTT
CDR3: CASRPRGHTDTQYF

V: TRBV5-1
J: TRBJ2-5
D: .
size: .
DNA: TGCGCCAGCAGCTCCGGACAGCAAGAGACCCAGTACTTC
CDR3: CASSSGQQETQYF

V: TRBV28
J: TRBJ1-1
D: .
size: .
DNA: TGTGCCAGCAGTTTGACGAACACTGAAGCTTTCTTT
CDR3: CASSLTNTEAFF

V: TRBV18
J: TRBJ1-6
D: .
size: .
DNA: TGTGCCAGCTCACCCGGACGGAATTCACCCCTCCACTTT
CDR3: CASSPGRNSPLHF

V: TRBV11-2
J: TRBJ2-7
D: .
size: .
DNA: TGTGCCAGCAGCAAAGGTATGAGGGGTCGATCCTACGAGCAGTACTTC
CDR3: CASSKGMRGRSYEQYF

V: TRBV19
J: TRBJ1-2
D: .
size: .
DNA: TGTGCCAGTAGCCCCCAAGGGACTTTAAACTATGGCTACACCTTC
CDR3: CASSPQGTLNYGYTF

V: TRBV11-3
J: TRBJ2-1
D: .
size: .
DNA: TGTGCCAGCAGCCTTACGGGCCTTGCCCACAATGAGCAGTTCTTC
CDR3: CASSLTGLAHNEQFF

V: TRBV11-2
J: TRBJ1-1
D: TRBD1
size: .
DNA: TGTGCCAGCACAAAAGGACAGGCTCTAATGAACACTGAAGCTTTCTTT
CDR3: CASTKGQALMNTEAFF

V: TRBV9
J: TRBJ2-3
D: .
size: .
DNA: TGTGCCAGCAGCGTAGTCACAGATACGCAGTATTTT
CDR3: CASSVVTDTQYF

V: TRBV11-2
J: TRBJ1-2
D: TRBD1
size: once
DNA: TGTGCCAGCAGCTTGCGGCCAAGGGACAGGGGTAATGTAGGCTACACCTTC
CDR3: CASSLRPRDRGNVGYTF

V: TRBV6-5
J: TRBJ1-2
D: .
size: .
DNA: TGTGCCACATCAGAGGCCCCAGGTGGCTACACCTTC
CDR3: CATSEAPGGYTF

V: TRBV5-6
J: TRBJ1-3
D: .
size: once
DNA: TGTGCCAGCAGCCTGGCCGGACCGTACTCTGGAAACACCATATATTTT
CDR3: CASSLAGPYSGNTIYF

V: TRBV5-4
J: TRBJ2-2
D: TRBD2
size: .
DNA: TGTGCCAGCAGCTTAAACCCCGGGGGGGACGGGGAGCTGTTTTTT
CDR3: CASSLNPGGDGELFF

V: TRBV27
J: TRBJ2-7
D: TRBD1
size: .
DNA: TGTGCCAGCAGTCTTCGACAGGGCCCCTACGAGCAGTACTTC
CDR3: CASSLRQGPYEQYF

V: TRBV4-3
J: TRBJ2-1
D: TRBD2
size: .
DNA: TGCGCCAGCAGCCATTCGAATCTAGGACTAGCCAGATACAATGAGCAGTTCTTC
CDR3: CASSHSNLGLARYNEQFF

V: TRBV5-1
J: TRBJ2-7
D: .
size: .
DNA: TGCGCCAGCAGCCAACCCGGCGTAGTCACCTACGAGCAGTACTTC
CDR3: CASSQPGVVTYEQYF

V: TRBV6-5
J: TRBJ1-1
D: .
size: .
DNA: TGTGCCAGCATTATGAACACTGAAGCTTTCTTT
CDR3: CASIMNTEAFF

V: TRBV11-3
J: TRBJ2-5
D: .
size: .
DNA: TGTGCCAGCAGCTTAGATTGGCTTCGGCGTCGGGGTGACCAAGAGACCCAGTACTTC
CDR3: CASSLDWLRRRGDQETQYF

V: TRBV7-8
J: TRBJ1-1
D: .
size: .
DNA: TGTGCCAGCAGCTTAGTACCCCTGCACACTGAAGCTTTCTTT
CDR3: CASSLVPLHTEAFF

V: TRBV10-3
J: TRBJ1-3
D: .
size: .
DNA: TGTGCCATCAGTGAGTCAGGGCTACTCTACTCTGGAAACACCATATATTTT
CDR3: CAISESGLLYSGNTIYF

V: TRBV5-4
J: TRBJ1-2
D: .
size: .
DNA: TGTGCCAGCAGCTTGGGCAGGGGCTCCAATAACTATGGCTACACCTTC
CDR3: CASSLGRGSNNYGYTF

V: TRBV6-1
J: TRBJ1-2
D: .
size: .
DNA: TGTGCCAGCAGTGCTACAACCATTTTCGACTTCGCAGGGAGATCCTATGGCTACACCTTC
CDR3: CASSATTIFDFAGRSYGYTF

V: TRBV29-1
J: TRBJ2-3
D: .
size: .
DNA: TGCAGCGTCCCCGTTGGGAGCGCAGATACGCAGTATTTT
CDR3: CSVPVGSADTQYF

V: TRBV7-2
J: TRBJ1-6
D: .
size: few
DNA: TGTGCCAGCAGCTTAAACCTCCTGACCCTTGCCCTCCACTTT
CDR3: CASSLNLLTLALHF

V: TRBV5-5
J: TRBJ1-4
D: TRBD1
size: .
DNA: TGTGCCAGCAGCTTCACAGGGGCTAATGAAAAACTGTTTTTT
CDR3: CASSFTGANEKLFF

V: TRBV5-6
J: TRBJ1-1
D: TRBD1
size: .
DNA: TGTGCCAGCAAATCCGACAGGGGAGGGACTGAAGCTTTCTTT
CDR3: CASKSDRGGTEAFF

V: TRBV7-9
J: TRBJ1-1
D: .
size: .
DNA: TGTGCCACGAGACCTGACAGCCGTAGCGCTGAAGCTTTCTTT
CDR3: CATRPDSRSAEAFF

V: TRBV7-2
J: TRBJ2-7
D: .
size: .
DNA: TGTGCCAGCAACACGGTCCAGGGCGCCTACGAGCAGTACTTC
CDR3: CASNTVQGAYEQYF

V: TRBV7-9
J: TRBJ1-2
D: TRBD1
size: .
DNA: TGTGCCAGCAGCTTAGGGACAGGCAATAACTATGGCTACACCTTC
CDR3: CASSLGTGNNYGYTF

V: TRBV5-6
J: TRBJ2-7
D: .
size: .
DNA: TGTGCCAGCAGCTCTCGGCAGGGAGTTTCGCGTCGGGGCGAGCAGTACTTC
CDR3: CASSSRQGVSRRGEQYF

V: TRBV2
J: TRBJ2-3
D: .
size: .
DNA: TGTGCCAGCAGTTCCGGGAGCCAGCGGAACACAGATACGCAGTATTTT
CDR3: CASSSGSQRNTDTQYF

V: TRBV29-1
J: TRBJ2-3
D: .
size: .
DNA: TGCAGCGTTGAAGTAGGGTGGCTAGCGAGCACAGATACGCAGTATTTT
CDR3: CSVEVGWLASTDTQYF